This T cell receptor beta chain comes out of a study of cytotoxic CD8 clonotypes in ibrutinib-treated CLL. General study points: Clonality at baseline surpassed age-matched healthy donors and tracked circulating CD8+ T-cell counts.

This clone appeared a few times. Its specificity is not known. The V gene end was trimmed by 3 bases and the J gene end by 3 bases; junction bases not matched to a gene: 4. The length of the CDR3 is 14 residues. Germline V gene lookup returns CDR1 SEHNR and CDR2 FQNEAQ (reference sequence). Sequenced by immunoSEQ multiplex PCR; TCRdb stores in-frame clones only, minus some. The repertoire has some 14,000 clones, roughly 50% of them found once; the top ten carry 30% to 35%. The chain links TRBV7-9 to TRBJ1-2, with 7 bases fitting TRBD1. The TCR was taken from a human donor with chronic lymphocytic leukemia. The specimen comprised PBMCs, sampled at an approximately 23-month disease-progression time point, from a patient treated with ibrutinib. The CDR3 DNA follows: TGTGCCAGCAGCTTCCCGGGACAGTACTATGGCTACACCTTC. It translates to CASSFPGQYYGYTF.